The 15 T cell receptor beta chains reported below all come from one sample, sequenced in a study of type 1 regulatory T cells. TCRdb reprocessed the reads with MiXCR, giving one entry per CDR3 protein. The table lists about 97,000 distinct CDR3 sequences, less than 40% of them singletons. Sequenced: CD4+ T cells, either the whole sample or a sorted fraction (not recorded which). The receptors shown here come from a human donor in good health.

The rearrangement uses TRBV27 and TRBJ1-2; possible D gene TRBD1, 6 bases. The germline V gene has CDR1 MNHEY and CDR2 SMNVEV (reference sequence). V lost 6 bases to trimming and J lost 7 bases, with 15 bases between them. The CDR3 is 13 amino acids. The CDR3 loop is CASRSPGERGYTF. CDR3 sequence (DNA): TGTGCCAGCAGATCCCCAGGGGAGCGTGGCTACACCTTC.

This clonotype was seen a few times. The chain couples TRBV11-2 to TRBJ2-2; D is perhaps TRBD2 (5 bases). Per germline, CDR1 SGHAT and CDR2 FQNNGV. V was trimmed by 1 base and J by 5 bases, leaving 23 bases between them. CDR3 size: 19 residues. The CDR3, as DNA: TGTGCCAGCAGCTTAGGCCTAGAGGACTTTTACAGTAGGACCGGGGAGCTGTTTTTT. It specifies CASSLGLEDFYSRTGELFF.

This clonotype has only a few counts. The chain employs TRBV27 and TRBJ2-3; 11 bases agree with TRBD2. The CDR3 runs to 17 residues. Germline V CDR1 and CDR2: MNHEY, SMNVEV (reference sequence). Trimming took 6 bases from V and 2 from J; bases not matched to a gene: 10. CDR3 sequence (DNA): TGTGCCAGCAGCTTACCCCAACTAGCGGGAGACACAGATACGCAGTATTTT. Its protein is CASSLPQLAGDTDTQYF.

As for this clonotype: A much larger clone differs by one base, so this may be a read error. The DNA of the CDR3 is TGTGCCATCAGGGCCGGGACTACCGACATCGGGGAGCTGTTTTTT. Translation gives CAIRAGTTDIGELFF. The chain is built from TRBV10-3 and TRBJ2-2, with 7 bases fitting TRBD2. Germline V gene data show CDR1 as ENHRY and CDR2 as SYGVKD. Germline trimming cut 6 bases from V and 7 bases from J; bases unmatched to any gene: 11. The CDR3 has 15 residues.

The CDR3 is CAWSPPTSGRRTGELFF. The CDR3 DNA is TGTGCCTGGAGTCCACCGACTAGCGGGAGGCGGACCGGGGAGCTGTTTTTT. The V and J genes are TRBV30 and TRBJ2-2, with 13 bases aligning to TRBD2. Looked up from germline, CDR1 is GTSNPN and CDR2 is SVGIG (reference sequence). Trimming took 2 bases from V and 5 from J; bases not matched to a gene: 8. CDR3 length: 17 residues.

This clonotype was counted between two and nine times. The rearrangement links TRBV12-3 or TRBV12-4 to TRBJ2-4; no clear D. CDR3 length: 14 residues. The ends were cut back, 5 bases at V and 2 bases at J, with 10 bases in the middle. The chain's CDR3 is CASSPDGSKNIQYF. CDR3 DNA sequence: TGTGCCAGCAGTCCGGACGGTTCCAAAAACATTCAGTACTTC.

The sample holds a few counts of this clonotype. J is TRBJ2-3 and V is TRBV7-7; a possible D gene is TRBD1 (5 bases). Germline CDR1 reads SSHAT; CDR2 reads FNYEAQ (reference sequence). Trimming stripped 2 bases from V and 1 base from J, with 7 bases between. This CDR3 comprises 14 residues. CDR3 protein: CASSLLQGTDTQYF. DNA for the CDR3: TGTGCCAGCAGCTTATTACAGGGCACAGATACGCAGTATTTT.

The J gene is TRBJ2-1, the V gene TRBV11-2, with TRBD1 as a possible D gene (6 bases). The CDR3 totals 20 residues. Germline V gene data show CDR1 as SGHAT and CDR2 as FQNNGV. Trimming stripped 0 bases from V and 8 bases from J, with 29 bases between. The CDR3 region is CASSLDLFVRSRGEDDEQFF. The DNA for the CDR3 is TGTGCCAGCAGCTTAGATCTTTTCGTGAGATCCAGGGGCGAAGACGATGAGCAGTTCTTC.

The chain links TRBV5-1 to TRBJ2-3; TRBD2 matches at 9 bases. V dropped 1 base and J dropped 8; count of bases not matched to a gene: 5. CDR3 length equals 14 residues. Germline V gene sequence: CDR1 SGHRS, CDR2 YFSETQ. The CDR3 reads CASSLSAGGGTQYF. The CDR3 coding sequence is TGCGCCAGCAGCTTGTCGGCGGGGGGGGGTACGCAGTATTTT.

This clonotype showed up just a few times. The chain has TRBV6-5 and TRBJ2-5; D unclear. There are 11 residues in the CDR3. Trimming took 1 base from V and 5 from J, leaving 2 bases between them. Germline V gene lookup returns CDR1 MNHEY and CDR2 SVGAGI. This CDR3 is CASSYLETQYF. CDR3 nucleotides: TGTGCCAGCAGTTACTTGGAGACCCAGTACTTC.

A few counts support this clonotype. The chain links TRBV20-1 to TRBJ1-3, with a tentative D call TRBD1 (5 bases). CDR1 and CDR2 (germline): DFQATT, SNEGSKA (reference sequence). V dropped 3 bases and J dropped 8 bases, with 14 bases sitting between them. This CDR3 comprises 13 residues. The CDR3 is CSARGQEVDTIYF. Written as DNA, the CDR3 is TGCAGTGCTAGGGGGCAGGAGGTGGACACCATATATTTT.

The sample holds a few counts of this clonotype. The chain joins TRBV4-1 to TRBJ2-7; D is undetermined. V gave up 0 bases and J gave up 0 bases, with 9 bases separating them. The germline CDR1 and CDR2 sequences are MGHRA and YSYEKL. The CDR3 consists of 15 residues. This CDR3 is CASSQDPVFSYEQYF. The CDR3, as DNA: TGCGCCAGCAGCCAAGACCCAGTCTTCTCCTACGAGCAGTACTTC.

The CDR3 sequence: CASSQESGVGTQYF. CDR3 in DNA: TGTGCCAGCAGCCAAGAATCCGGGGTTGGAACGCAGTATTTT. This chain joins TRBV3-1 and TRBJ2-3; D is perhaps TRBD2 (5 bases). This CDR3 is built from 14 residues. Deletions cut 0 bases from V and 9 bases from J, with 13 bases between. The germline V gene encodes CDR1 LGHDT and CDR2 YNNKEL (reference sequence).

This clonotype was recorded many times. The rearrangement links TRBV28 to TRBJ1-1; D is ambiguous. Germline V lookup: CDR1 MDHEN, CDR2 SYDVKM. Trimming took off 7 bases at V and 2 bases at J, with 11 bases between the two ends. This CDR3 has 13 amino acids. Here the CDR3 DNA reads TGTGCCAGCACCCCGAGCCGAAACACTGAAGCTTTCTTT. It codes for CASTPSRNTEAFF.

This clonotype showed up just a few times. The chain links TRBV27 to TRBJ2-7; no definite D call. Trimming took off 10 bases at V and 6 bases at J, with 13 bases between the two ends. The CDR3 contains 11 residues. Germline V gene data show CDR1 as MNHEY and CDR2 as SMNVEV (reference sequence). The CDR3 bases are TGTGCCACTCGAACGCGGTCCGAGCAGTACTTC. It codes for CATRTRSEQYF.